This T cell receptor (beta chain) originates from a study of T-cell memory formation after mild COVID-19. Study-level results: The authors did not confirm SARS-CoV-2 specificity of second-wave clones peaking day 37. Mainly CM and EM harbored the contracting CD4+ clones; mainly EMRA harbored the CD8+ ones. Clones that contracted from day 15 to 85 were balanced CD4/CD8, while later expanders leaned CD4+. Pre-infection memory already had some responding clones, implying cross-reactive memory joined.

Details on this clonotype: Its antigen is not identified.

TCRdb called the 5' RACE reads again in MiXCR, with one record for every CDR3 protein. Of about 470,000 distinct CDR3 sequences in the sample, around 27% were seen once. The CDR3 extends over 14 amino acids. Germline V gene data show CDR1 as SGHTA and CDR2 as FQGTGA. V was pared by 8 bases and J by 1 base, with 7 bases of the junction left unmatched. The sequencing sample was made of PBMCs or a T cell subset sorted from them (not recorded which). This TCR came from an adult woman who had mild COVID-19 (a few samples of this study predate the infection). Cell type and time point are not known. V usage is TRBV7-3 and J usage is TRBJ2-7; 8 nucleotides line up with TRBD2. The CDR3 region has the DNA TGTGCCAGCGCGCTAGCGGGTCGATCCTACGAGCAGTACTTC. Translating gives CASALAGRSYEQYF.